The clone carrying this T cell receptor (beta chain) was detected only a few times. No antigen is known for it. The data are from a study of post-analysis software for immune sequencing data. Deletions cut 4 bases from V and 4 bases from J, with 10 bases between. This CDR3 region has 13 residues. Per the germline V gene, CDR1 is MNHEY and CDR2 is SMNVEV (reference sequence). Researchers reported that TCR beta cDNA libraries carried unique molecular identifiers. Hundreds of thousands of cDNA molecules came from approximately 1 to 10 million T cells. TCRdb re-called the PCR reads through MiXCR, storing one row per CDR3 protein. The repertoire includes about half a million distinct CDR3 sequences, 30% to 40% of them detected once, and around 6.1% sits in the top ten. Study-wide findings and caveats: Controls significantly exceeded multiple sclerosis patients in normalized Chao1 diversity. Comparison of patients with controls showed 4 to 6 TRBV segments more frequent in patients, TRBV5-6, TRBV5-1 and TRBV20-1 among them.

Sequencing was done on a sample of blood. The gene calls are TRBV27 and TRBJ1-1; D ambiguous. This sequence originates from a girl under 18 with multiple sclerosis. The CDR3 sequence is CASSSRTFTEAFF. The CDR3 nucleotides are TGTGCCAGCAGTTCCCGGACTTTCACTGAAGCTTTCTTT.